Shown below are 30 T cell receptor beta chains from a single sample sequenced in a study of T cells in Graves' hyperthyroidism and ophthalmopathy. RNA transcripts were the template for amplifying TCR beta CDR3 regions. RT-PCR in the first round (using the HTBI primer set) targeted the TCR CDR3. A single record per CDR3 protein comes from TCRdb applying MiXCR to the multiplex PCR reads. The sample has more than 500,000 distinct CDR3 sequences; roughly 16% are singletons. The sample taken for sequencing was blood. The receptor source for this set is a woman aged 25 to 39 with Graves' ophthalmopathy.

This clonotype was seen more than once but under ten times. V gene TRBV29-1 combines with J gene TRBJ1-1; TRBD1 is a possible D gene (5 bases). CDR3 length equals 12 residues. V shed 3 bases and J shed 3 bases, with 8 bases lying between them. The germline V gene has CDR1 SQVTM and CDR2 ANQGSEA. The chain's CDR3 is CSVDQGDTEAFF. The CDR3 coding sequence is TGCAGCGTTGACCAAGGGGACACTGAAGCTTTCTTT.

A few counts support this clonotype. The chain recombines TRBV20-1 with TRBJ1-2; D not certain. The V end was cut by 0 bases, the J end by 0 bases, with 8 bases between. The germline V gene encodes CDR1 DFQATT and CDR2 SNEGSKA (reference sequence). The length of the CDR3 is 14 residues. The CDR3 sequence: CSARDNSANYGYTF. CDR3 coding DNA: TGCAGTGCTAGAGATAATTCGGCTAACTATGGCTACACCTTC.

This clonotype was picked up many times. The J gene is TRBJ2-7, the V gene TRBV7-6, with D perhaps matching TRBD2 (6 bases). V lost 4 bases and J 6 bases, leaving 13 bases between the germline ends. Germline V gene sequence: CDR1 SGHVS, CDR2 FNYEAQ. The CDR3 is made up of 13 amino acids. CDR3 loop: CASSSSGGSEQYF. DNA for the CDR3: TGTGCCAGCAGCTCTTCTGGAGGGAGCGAGCAGTACTTC.

The chain is built from TRBV7-9 and TRBJ2-3; 10 bases map to TRBD1. This CDR3 region has 18 residues. Germline CDR1 is SEHNR and CDR2 is FQNEAQ (reference sequence). V dropped 4 bases and J dropped 4; count of bases not matched to a gene: 14. The CDR3 sequence: CASSYSVGTGDVADTQYF. For the CDR3, the DNA is TGTGCCAGCAGCTACTCGGTGGGGACAGGGGACGTCGCAGATACGCAGTATTTT.

This clonotype has more than one count but fewer than ten. The rearrangement links TRBV20-1 to TRBJ1-2, with TRBD1 as a possible D gene (5 bases). V lost 2 bases to trimming and J lost 5 bases, with 12 bases between them. Per germline, CDR1 DFQATT and CDR2 SNEGSKA (reference sequence). The length of the CDR3 is 13 residues. The chain's CDR3 is CSARPRERYGYTF. The CDR3 DNA reads as TGCAGTGCTAGACCCAGGGAACGATATGGCTACACCTTC.

Points on this clonotype: This may be a read error: a much more frequent sequence differs by one nucleotide. The chain couples TRBV5-1 to TRBJ2-7; D not resolved. The germline V gene encodes CDR1 SGHRS and CDR2 YFSETQ. The CDR3 contains 16 residues. The V and J ends lost 0 bases and 6 bases respectively, with 19 bases between them. CDR3 in amino acids: CASSLEGPRTKVEQYF. The DNA for the CDR3 is TGCGCCAGCAGCTTGGAGGGCCCTAGGACGAAGGTCGAGCAGTACTTC. The variable domain in full, with the rest retrieved from reference TRBV5-1 and TRBJ2-7, is KAGVTQTPRYLIKTRGQQVTLSCSPISGHRSVSWYQQTPGQGLQFLFEYFSETQRNKGNFPGRFSGRQFSNSRSEMNVSTLELGDSALYLCASSLEGPRTKVEQYFGPGTRLTVT.

This clonotype was counted between two and nine times. This chain connects TRBV12-3 or TRBV12-4 to TRBJ2-5, with a tentative D call TRBD2 (7 bases). V was pared by 9 bases and J by 5 bases, with 28 bases between. This CDR3 has 17 amino acids. CDR3: CASSLGGRERLGETQYF. For the CDR3, the DNA is TGTGCCAGTTCGCTCGGGGGGCGGGAGCGTCTGGGGGAGACCCAGTACTTC.

This clonotype was detected many times. The chain joins TRBV20-1 to TRBJ2-5; D unresolved. The CDR3 extends over 10 amino acids. The V end lost 3 bases, the J end lost 5 bases, and 4 bases lay between the germline ends. CDR1 is DFQATT and CDR2 is SNEGSKA in the germline V gene (reference sequence). CDR3 loop: CSARKETQYF. CDR3 sequence (DNA): TGCAGTGCTAGGAAGGAGACCCAGTACTTC.

This clonotype was seen many times. The chain couples TRBV6-1 to TRBJ2-7; 12 bases align to TRBD1. CDR3 length: 15 residues. CDR1 is MNHNS, CDR2 SASEGT, per germline. Germline trimming cut 6 bases from V and 6 bases from J; bases unmatched to any gene: 9. The CDR3 is CASSLTGQGAGEQYF. CDR3 sequence (DNA): TGTGCCAGCAGCCTGACGGGACAGGGGGCGGGCGAGCAGTACTTC.

This clonotype occurred many times. The rearrangement links TRBV2 to TRBJ2-2; D is uncertain. Trimming took 7 bases from V and 5 from J, leaving 5 bases between them. Germline assignment: CDR1 SNHLY and CDR2 FYNNEI. The CDR3 runs to 11 residues. The CDR3 coding sequence is TGTGCCAGCAAGTATACCGGGGAGCTGTTTTTT. Amino acids: CASKYTGELFF.

This clonotype was observed a handful of times. The chain has TRBV30 and TRBJ2-3, with a possible D match to TRBD2 (5 bases). This CDR3 is built from 15 residues. The germline V gene has CDR1 GTSNPN and CDR2 SVGIG (reference sequence). V gave up 8 bases and J gave up 5 bases, with 23 bases separating them. For the CDR3, the DNA is TGTGCCGTGGCGCTCTTAGGCGGGTGGGGAGATACGCAGTATTTT. This codes for CAVALLGGWGDTQYF.

This clonotype occurred many times. CDR3 loop: CASSLSPGLDTDTQYF. The DNA for the CDR3 is TGTGCCAGCAGTTTATCCCCGGGACTTGACACAGATACGCAGTATTTT. The chain is built from TRBV28 and TRBJ2-3; a weak D match, TRBD2 (6 bases). V was clipped by 1 base and J by 2 bases, with 13 bases between them. Germline CDR1 reads MDHEN; CDR2 reads SYDVKM. This CDR3 contains 16 residues.

This clonotype was observed at least ten times. The rearrangement uses TRBV28 and TRBJ1-6, with D perhaps TRBD1 (6 bases). V was clipped by 3 bases and J by 10 bases, with 13 bases between them. The CDR3 contains 14 residues. Germline assignment: CDR1 MDHEN and CDR2 SYDVKM. This chain's CDR3 is CASSFSGADSPLHF. CDR3 nucleotide sequence: TGTGCCAGCAGTTTCTCGGGGGCGGACTCACCCCTCCACTTT.

The rearrangement joins TRBV20-1 to TRBJ2-3; TRBD2 agrees at 13 bases. The V and J ends lost 1 base and 6 bases, in that order; junction bases with no gene match: 1. CDR1 and CDR2 (germline): DFQATT, SNEGSKA (reference sequence). The CDR3 spans 14 residues. CDR3 sequence reads: CSARGTSGGDTQYF. The CDR3 DNA reads TGCAGTGCTAGAGGGACTAGCGGGGGCGATACGCAGTATTTT.

This clonotype was seen ten or more times. V gene TRBV4-2 combines with J gene TRBJ2-7; 8 bases match TRBD1. Trimming at V came to 2 bases and at J to 3 bases, leaving 3 bases not matched to a gene. CDR3 length: 14 amino acids. Per germline, CDR1 LGHNA and CDR2 YNFKEQ. The CDR3 reads CASSQSGGNYEQYF. The CDR3 DNA reads as TGTGCCAGCAGCCAATCAGGGGGCAACTACGAGCAGTACTTC.

This clonotype was picked up many times. V usage is TRBV28 and J usage is TRBJ2-7; D remains unclear. Germline V gene lookup returns CDR1 MDHEN and CDR2 SYDVKM. The CDR3 is 13 amino acids. Between the trimmed V and J ends, which lost 5 bases and 1 base, there was a span of 9 bases. CDR3 amino acids: CASSAEASYEQYF. CDR3 coding DNA: TGTGCCAGCAGTGCAGAAGCTTCCTACGAGCAGTACTTC.

The gene calls are TRBV7-2 and TRBJ2-1, with D tentatively TRBD2 (5 bases). The germline CDR1 and CDR2 sequences are SGHTA and FQGNSA. The CDR3 is made up of 13 amino acids. Trimming took 2 bases from V and 7 from J, leaving 9 bases between them. The CDR3 region has the DNA TGTGCCAGCAGCTTACAGCGGTTAAATGAGCAGTTCTTC. It is translated as CASSLQRLNEQFF.

In its sample, this clonotype was seen a few times. The chain recombines TRBV19 with TRBJ2-2, with D uncertain. The V end lost 6 bases, the J end lost 1 base, and 9 bases lay between the germline ends. Germline loops: CDR1 LNHDA, CDR2 SQIVND (reference sequence). The CDR3 has 14 amino acids. CDR3 region: CASRSRGNTGELFF. As DNA, the CDR3 is TGTGCCAGTAGGTCTCGCGGGAACACCGGGGAGCTGTTTTTT. The complete variable domain, with remaining parts taken from reference TRBV19 and TRBJ2-2, reads DGGITQSPKYLFRKEGQNVTLSCEQNLNHDAMYWYRQDPGQGLRLIYYSQIVNDFQKGDIAEGYSVSREKKESFPLTVTSAQKNPTAFYLCASRSRGNTGELFFGEGSRLTVL.

In this sample, this clonotype turned up many times. The chain combines TRBV5-1 with TRBJ1-2; 7 nucleotides align to TRBD1. There are 14 residues in the CDR3. CDR1 is SGHRS, CDR2 YFSETQ, per germline. Losses at the gene ends were 0 bases for V and 8 bases for J; bases not matched to a gene: 7. CDR3 region: CASSLEGALYGYTF. CDR3 DNA sequence: TGCGCCAGCAGCTTGGAGGGGGCGTTGTACGGCTACACCTTC. The full variable domain, rest sourced from reference TRBV5-1 and TRBJ1-2, is KAGVTQTPRYLIKTRGQQVTLSCSPISGHRSVSWYQQTPGQGLQFLFEYFSETQRNKGNFPGRFSGRQFSNSRSEMNVSTLELGDSALYLCASSLEGALYGYTFGSGTRLTVV.

This clonotype has ten or more counts. This chain uses TRBV29-1 with TRBJ2-3; 13 nucleotides agree with TRBD2. The J segment lost 1 base and the V segment lost 4 bases, leaving 20 bases of the junction unmatched. Germline CDR1 is SQVTM and CDR2 is ANQGSEA. The CDR3 is 21 amino acids. CDR3 DNA sequence: TGCAGCGTTGTAATACCGGGACTAGCGGGGATGATAGGAGGTGGCACAGATACGCAGTATTTT. Residues: CSVVIPGLAGMIGGGTDTQYF.

This clonotype has ten or more counts. The chain combines TRBV13 with TRBJ1-4, with D tentatively TRBD1 (6 bases). Trimming left V 4 bases short and J 6 bases short, with 15 bases between. CDR3 length equals 15 residues. In germline, CDR1 is PRHDT, CDR2 FYEKMQ (reference sequence). Here the CDR3 reads CASSSKTGNHEKLFF. DNA for the CDR3: TGTGCCAGCAGCTCCAAGACAGGCAACCATGAAAAACTGTTTTTT.

This clonotype was seen repeatedly, ten times or more. V gene TRBV7-9 combines with J gene TRBJ1-1, with D maybe TRBD1 (5 bases). Trimming cost V 7 bases and J 6 bases, with 12 bases left between them. The CDR3 consists of 12 residues. Per germline, CDR1 SEHNR and CDR2 FQNEAQ (reference sequence). CDR3 nucleotides: TGTGCCAGCACTCTTGGGGGAGCTGAAGCTTTCTTT. Encoded protein: CASTLGGAEAFF.

The sample holds many counts of this clonotype. The DNA for the CDR3 is TGTGCCAGCAGCTCACGGACTAGCGGGAACACAGATACGCAGTATTTT. Translating gives CASSSRTSGNTDTQYF. The gene calls are TRBV7-2 and TRBJ2-3; 12 bases fit TRBD2. Looked up from germline, CDR1 is SGHTA and CDR2 is FQGNSA. The CDR3 has 16 residues. The V and J ends lost 4 bases and 2 bases, in that order; junction bases with no gene match: 4.

There are many counts of this clonotype. The rearrangement joins TRBV4-3 to TRBJ1-2; 8 bases are a match to TRBD1. The germline V gene encodes CDR1 LGHNA and CDR2 YSLEER. Trimming cost V 2 bases and J 12 bases; bases outside gene matches: 11. This CDR3 is built from 14 residues. CDR3 sequence reads: CASSQLNGQGLNTF. CDR3 sequence (DNA): TGCGCCAGCAGCCAATTGAATGGACAGGGTTTAAACACCTTC.

This clonotype was observed a few times. The V gene is TRBV2, the J gene TRBJ1-4; 7 nucleotides match TRBD1. The CDR3 runs to 12 residues. CDR1 is SNHLY, CDR2 FYNNEI, per germline. Trimming cost V 8 bases and J 8 bases; bases outside gene matches: 5. CDR3 in DNA: TGTGCCAGCGGACAGGTTAGGGAAAAACTGTTTTTT. Translation: CASGQVREKLFF.

This clonotype was observed a few times. The V gene is TRBV6-1, the J gene TRBJ2-5; D might be TRBD1 (5 bases). V was clipped by 1 base and J by 7 bases, with 10 bases between them. The CDR3 contains 13 residues. CDR1 is MNHNS, CDR2 SASEGT, per germline. The CDR3 DNA reads as TGTGCCAGCAGTGAAGGGGGCCGTTGGACCCAGTACTTC. Its translation: CASSEGGRWTQYF.

This clonotype was recorded many times. This chain connects TRBV11-2 to TRBJ2-7, with 11 bases matching TRBD2. J lost 4 bases, V lost 8 bases, and 7 bases had no gene match. The CDR3 length is 14 residues. Germline assignment: CDR1 SGHAT and CDR2 FQNNGV. CDR3 sequence (DNA): TGTGCCAGCTCGAAGACTAGCGGGGTATACGAGCAGTACTTC. It codes for CASSKTSGVYEQYF.

The rearrangement joins TRBV30 to TRBJ2-5, with unresolved D. There are 16 residues in the CDR3. Trimming left V 3 bases short and J 5 bases short, with 22 bases between. Germline CDR1 reads GTSNPN; CDR2 reads SVGIG (reference sequence). The CDR3 DNA is TGTGCCTGGAGCGAAACAACCCGGAATACTTGGGAGACCCAGTACTTC. Translation: CAWSETTRNTWETQYF. Full variable domain (outside the CDR3, taken from reference TRBV30 and TRBJ2-5): SQTIHQWPATLVQPVGSPLSLECTVEGTSNPNLYWYRQAAGRGLQLLFYSVGIGQISSEVPQNLSASRPQDRQFILSSKKLLLSDSGFYLCAWSETTRNTWETQYFGPGTRLLVL.

At least ten counts were recorded for this clonotype. The rearrangement uses TRBV7-2 and TRBJ2-1; TRBD2 is a possible D gene (5 bases). The CDR3 has 13 amino acids. From germline, CDR1 is SGHTA and CDR2 FQGNSA. V lost 1 base to trimming and J lost 11 bases, with 12 bases between them. The CDR3 is CASSLGEGSQQFF. DNA of the CDR3: TGTGCCAGCAGCTTAGGAGAAGGGAGTCAGCAGTTCTTC.

In its sample, this clonotype was seen many times. The gene calls are TRBV30 and TRBJ2-2; D remains ambiguous. This CDR3 has 12 residues. V was shortened by 0 bases and J by 8 bases, with 7 bases between the two germline ends. Germline-derived CDR1 and CDR2 are GTSNPN and SVGIG (reference sequence). This CDR3 reads CAWSVGEGELFF. The CDR3 coding sequence is TGTGCCTGGAGTGTAGGTGAAGGGGAGCTGTTTTTT.